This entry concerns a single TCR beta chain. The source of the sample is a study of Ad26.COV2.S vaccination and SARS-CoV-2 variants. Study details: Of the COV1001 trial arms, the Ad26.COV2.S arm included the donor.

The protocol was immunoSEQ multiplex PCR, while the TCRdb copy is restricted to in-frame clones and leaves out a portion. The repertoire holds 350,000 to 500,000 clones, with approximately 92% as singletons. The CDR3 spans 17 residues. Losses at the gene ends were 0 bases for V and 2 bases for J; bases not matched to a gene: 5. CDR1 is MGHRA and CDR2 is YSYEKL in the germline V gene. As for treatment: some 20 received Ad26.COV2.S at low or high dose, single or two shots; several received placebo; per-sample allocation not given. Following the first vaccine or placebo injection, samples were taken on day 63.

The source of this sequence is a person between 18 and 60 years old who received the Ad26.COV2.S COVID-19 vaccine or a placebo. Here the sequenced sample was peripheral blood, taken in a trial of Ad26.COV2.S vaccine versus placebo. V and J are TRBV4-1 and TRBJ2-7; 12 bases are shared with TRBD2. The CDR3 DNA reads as TGCGCCAGCAGCCAAGATTGGCCTAGCGGGAGGGCCTACGAGCAGTACTTC. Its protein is CASSQDWPSGRAYEQYF.